The following is a T cell receptor beta chain sequence with its context. Its specificity is not known. Other DNA sequences from this sample encode an identical CDR3 as well. The data belong to a study of CD4+ T cells in melanoma. Repertoires were generated with immunoSEQ multiplex PCR, while TCRdb's copy carries only in-frame clones and drops some. The sample has around 100,000 clones, about nine tenths seen once. General study results and limits: In melanoma, neoantigen-specific CD4+ T cells reportedly differed in differentiation state. CD8+ T cell, macrophage and B cell function reportedly correlated with neoantigen-specific CD4+ T cells.

The TCR sequence derives from a human donor with melanoma. The sequencing input was peripheral blood.

The CDR3 region has the DNA TGCGCCAGCAGCCAAGAAGGGCTTGGAAACACCATATATTTT. It specifies CASSQEGLGNTIYF. This chain uses TRBV4-1 with TRBJ1-3; D not certain. The CDR3 has 14 residues. Trimming took 0 bases from V and 3 from J, leaving 6 bases between them. Germline assignment: CDR1 MGHRA and CDR2 YSYEKL.